A selection of T cell receptor beta chains follows, all from one sample in a study of cytomegalovirus exposure and HLA in healthy donors. Sequencing used immunoSEQ multiplex PCR; TCRdb keeps in-frame clones, though not all of them. The sample shows around 150,000 clones, roughly 85% of them seen only once. The sample was PBMCs. The receptor set was obtained from a male donor in good health and CMV-seronegative. Both conserved end residues are part of each CDR3. A D gene is named only where the DNA matches it firmly. Size is omitted from some rows. Given values are once, few, many or a class for expanded clones.

CDR3: CASSQENRGQETQYF
DNA: TGCGCCAGCAGCCAAGAAAATCGGGGTCAAGAGACCCAGTACTTC
V: TRBV4-3
D: NA
J: TRBJ2-5
size: few

CDR3: CASTLAWTAGEQYF
DNA: TGTGCCAGCACCCTCGCCTGGACTGCGGGGGAGCAGTACTTC
V: TRBV7-2
D: TRBD2
J: TRBJ2-5
size: NA

CDR3: CASSLVRQGEQYF
DNA: TGTGCCAGCAGCTTAGTGCGACAGGGCGAACAGTACTTC
V: TRBV11-3
D: TRBD1
J: TRBJ2-7
size: NA

CDR3: CASSAPGTSGDTDTQYF
DNA: TGCGCCAGCAGCGCACCTGGGACTAGCGGCGACACAGATACGCAGTATTTT
V: TRBV5-1
D: TRBD2
J: TRBJ2-3
size: NA

CDR3: CASSPQTGVRETQYF
DNA: TGTGCCAGCAGCCCCCAAACAGGGGTCAGGGAGACCCAGTACTTC
V: TRBV5-6
D: TRBD1
J: TRBJ2-5
size: NA

CDR3: CASSSSKDQGARGNTIYF
DNA: TGCGCCAGCAGCTCCTCCAAGGATCAGGGGGCGAGAGGAAACACCATATATTTT
V: TRBV5-1
D: TRBD1
J: TRBJ1-3
size: NA

CDR3: CAWGSGGGSTDTQYF
DNA: TGTGCCTGGGGTTCCGGCGGGGGTAGCACAGATACGCAGTATTTT
V: TRBV30
D: TRBD2
J: TRBJ2-3
size: NA

CDR3: CAWSPRVGRTTEAFF
DNA: TGTGCCTGGAGCCCCCGAGTGGGCAGAACTACTGAAGCTTTCTTT
V: TRBV30
D: NA
J: TRBJ1-1
size: NA

CDR3: CASSLAASSYNEQFF
DNA: TGTGCCAGCAGCTTAGCGGCTAGCTCCTACAATGAGCAGTTCTTC
V: TRBV5-6
D: NA
J: TRBJ2-1
size: NA

CDR3: CASHRGQGSYNEQFF
DNA: TGTGCCAGCCACCGGGGACAGGGGTCCTACAATGAGCAGTTCTTC
V: TRBV18
D: TRBD1
J: TRBJ2-1
size: once

CDR3: CASSLRRGGADTQYF
DNA: TGTGCCAGCAGCTTACGGCGGGGGGGCGCAGATACGCAGTATTTT
V: TRBV7-3
D: TRBD2
J: TRBJ2-3
size: NA

CDR3: CASSLVGPQETQYF
DNA: TGTGCCAGCAGCTTAGTCGGTCCCCAAGAGACCCAGTACTTC
V: TRBV7-8
D: NA
J: TRBJ2-5
size: NA

CDR3: CASQPQTGLPYEQYF
DNA: TGTGCCAGCCAACCACAGACAGGGCTCCCCTACGAGCAGTACTTC
V: TRBV2
D: TRBD1
J: TRBJ2-7
size: NA

CDR3: CASSPRDRRNTEAFF
DNA: TGTGCCAGCAGTCCACGGGACAGGCGGAACACTGAAGCTTTCTTT
V: TRBV25-1
D: TRBD1
J: TRBJ1-1
size: few

CDR3: CASSQQGRGTGELFF
DNA: TGTGCCAGCAGTCAACAGGGTCGGGGCACCGGGGAGCTGTTTTTT
V: TRBV9
D: NA
J: TRBJ2-2
size: NA

CDR3: CASSLAGGMIYNEQFF
DNA: TGTGCCAGCAGCTTGGCCGGCGGGATGATCTACAATGAGCAGTTCTTC
V: TRBV5-4
D: NA
J: TRBJ2-1
size: NA

CDR3: CASSIPGHPPWGYTF
DNA: TGTGCCAGTAGTATCCCGGGACATCCTCCTTGGGGCTACACCTTC
V: TRBV19
D: NA
J: TRBJ1-2
size: once

CDR3: CASSLSGTGVYGYTF
DNA: TGTGCCAGCAGTTTATCCGGGACAGGGGTCTATGGCTACACCTTC
V: TRBV27
D: TRBD1
J: TRBJ1-2
size: NA

CDR3: CASSARGSANEKLFF
DNA: TGTGCCAGCAGCGCCAGGGGATCGGCTAATGAAAAACTGTTTTTT
V: TRBV5-5
D: NA
J: TRBJ1-4
size: NA

CDR3: CASRPDRSPSSYEQYF
DNA: TGTGCCAGCAGACCTGACAGGTCCCCTAGCTCCTACGAGCAGTACTTC
V: TRBV5-4
D: NA
J: TRBJ2-7
size: NA

CDR3: CAWSVRWTGEDQPQHF
DNA: TGTGCCTGGAGTGTACGGTGGACAGGGGAGGATCAGCCCCAGCATTTT
V: TRBV30
D: TRBD1
J: TRBJ1-5
size: NA

CDR3: CASSVSRQGYTEAFF
DNA: TGTGCCAGCAGCGTAAGTCGACAGGGCTACACTGAAGCTTTCTTT
V: TRBV9
D: TRBD1
J: TRBJ1-1
size: NA

CDR3: CASSLRFLGAKNTEAFF
DNA: TGTGCCAGCAGCTTAAGATTTTTGGGGGCCAAGAACACTGAAGCTTTCTTT
V: TRBV11-3
D: NA
J: TRBJ1-1
size: NA

CDR3: CASSPGLAGWETQYF
DNA: TGTGCCAGCAGCCCGGGACTAGCGGGATGGGAGACCCAGTACTTC
V: TRBV9
D: TRBD2
J: TRBJ2-5
size: NA

CDR3: CASSPQGIGVYNEQFF
DNA: TGTGCCAGCTCACCACAGGGGATTGGGGTCTACAATGAGCAGTTCTTC
V: TRBV18
D: NA
J: TRBJ2-1
size: NA

CDR3: CAWSRPLDRGWPPTEAFF
DNA: TGTGCCTGGAGTCGACCCCTGGACAGGGGCTGGCCGCCCACTGAAGCTTTCTTT
V: TRBV30
D: TRBD1
J: TRBJ1-1
size: NA